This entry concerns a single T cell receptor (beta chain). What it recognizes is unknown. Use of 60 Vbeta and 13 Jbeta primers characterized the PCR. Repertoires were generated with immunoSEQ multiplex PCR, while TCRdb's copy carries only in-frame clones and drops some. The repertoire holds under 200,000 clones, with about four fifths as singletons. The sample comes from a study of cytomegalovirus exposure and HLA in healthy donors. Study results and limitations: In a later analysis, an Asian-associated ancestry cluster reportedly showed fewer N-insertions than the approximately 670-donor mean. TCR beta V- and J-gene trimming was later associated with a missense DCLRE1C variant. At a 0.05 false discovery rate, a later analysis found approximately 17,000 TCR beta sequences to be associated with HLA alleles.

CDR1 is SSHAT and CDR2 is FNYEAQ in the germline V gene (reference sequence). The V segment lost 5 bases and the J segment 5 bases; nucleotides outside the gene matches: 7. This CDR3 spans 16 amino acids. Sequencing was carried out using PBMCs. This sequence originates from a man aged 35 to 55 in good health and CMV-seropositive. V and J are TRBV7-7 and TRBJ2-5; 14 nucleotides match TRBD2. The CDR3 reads CASSQGTSGGLETQYF. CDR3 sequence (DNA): TGTGCCAGCAGCCAAGGGACTAGCGGGGGATTGGAGACCCAGTACTTC.